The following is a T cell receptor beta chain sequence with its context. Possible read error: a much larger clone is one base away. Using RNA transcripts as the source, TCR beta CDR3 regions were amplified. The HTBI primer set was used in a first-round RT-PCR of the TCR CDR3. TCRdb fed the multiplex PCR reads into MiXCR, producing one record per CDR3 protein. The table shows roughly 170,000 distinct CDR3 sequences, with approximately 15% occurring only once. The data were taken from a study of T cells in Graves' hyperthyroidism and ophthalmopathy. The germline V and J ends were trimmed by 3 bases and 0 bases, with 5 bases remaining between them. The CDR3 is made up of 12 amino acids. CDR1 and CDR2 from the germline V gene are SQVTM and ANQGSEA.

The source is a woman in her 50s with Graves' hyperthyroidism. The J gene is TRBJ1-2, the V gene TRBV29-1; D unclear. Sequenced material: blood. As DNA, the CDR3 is TGCAGCGTTGACAGAGCTAACTATGGCTACACCTTC. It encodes CSVDRANYGYTF. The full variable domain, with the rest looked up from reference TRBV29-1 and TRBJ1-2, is SAVISQKPSRDICQRGTSLTIQCQVDSQVTMMFWYRQQPGQSLTLIATANQGSEATYESGFVIDKFPISRPNLTFSTLTVSNMSPEDSSIYLCSVDRANYGYTFGSGTRLTVV.